This is a list of T cell receptor beta chains from one sample in a study of T-cell memory formation after mild COVID-19. MiXCR was run by TCRdb on the 5' RACE reads, yielding one entry per CDR3 protein. The sample shows about 400,000 distinct CDR3 sequences, over 13% of them seen only once. The sample was PBMCs or a T cell subset sorted from them (not recorded which). The receptors come from a man between 18 and 29 years old who had mild COVID-19 (a few samples of this study predate the infection). Cell type and time point are not known. Each CDR3 is given with its conserved first and last residue. D genes are given only for firm matches. Where a row states a size, it is once, few, many or the class of an expanded clone; other rows omit it.

clone size: .; D gene: TRBD1; V gene: TRBV19; J gene: TRBJ1-6; CDR3 DNA: TGTGCCAGTAGCCGAGGGGACAGGGGGGGATCACCCCTCCACTTT; CDR3 protein: CASSRGDRGGSPLHF
clone size: many; D gene: .; V gene: TRBV6-5; J gene: TRBJ2-7; CDR3 DNA: TGTGCCAGCAGCCCCCGGAAAGTCTACTACGAGCAGTACTTC; CDR3 protein: CASSPRKVYYEQYF
clone size: few; D gene: .; V gene: TRBV6-4; J gene: TRBJ2-3; CDR3 DNA: TGTGCCAGCAGTGACCGGGTAGGGGGCACAGATACGCAGTATTTT; CDR3 protein: CASSDRVGGTDTQYF
clone size: .; D gene: .; V gene: TRBV7-2; J gene: TRBJ1-3; CDR3 DNA: TGTGCCAGCAGCTTAGGGAGGGGGGCGGATGGAAACACCATATATTTT; CDR3 protein: CASSLGRGADGNTIYF
clone size: once; D gene: .; V gene: TRBV10-3; J gene: TRBJ2-5; CDR3 DNA: TGTGCCATCAGACGTGGCCCCGAAGGCCAAGAGACCCAGTACTTC; CDR3 protein: CAIRRGPEGQETQYF
clone size: few; D gene: .; V gene: TRBV14; J gene: TRBJ2-3; CDR3 DNA: TGTGCCAGCACCTCCCGGAACACAGATACGCAGTATTTT; CDR3 protein: CASTSRNTDTQYF
clone size: .; D gene: TRBD1; V gene: TRBV4-1; J gene: TRBJ2-1; CDR3 DNA: TGCGCCAGCAGCCACTTGGGGACAGGGGTTATAAATGAGCAGTTCTTC; CDR3 protein: CASSHLGTGVINEQFF
clone size: once; D gene: .; V gene: TRBV12-3/TRBV12-4; J gene: TRBJ1-1; CDR3 DNA: TGTGCCAGCAGTTTACCAGGGATGAACACTGAAGCTTTCTTT; CDR3 protein: CASSLPGMNTEAFF
clone size: .; D gene: .; V gene: TRBV29-1; J gene: TRBJ1-2; CDR3 DNA: TGCAGCGTTGATCACTGGGACTATGGCTACACCTTC; CDR3 protein: CSVDHWDYGYTF
clone size: .; D gene: TRBD1; V gene: TRBV7-6; J gene: TRBJ2-2; CDR3 DNA: TGTGCCAGCAGCCAAACGACAGGGGAAAACACCGGGGAGCTGTTTTTT; CDR3 protein: CASSQTTGENTGELFF
clone size: many; D gene: .; V gene: TRBV5-4; J gene: TRBJ1-1; CDR3 DNA: TGTGCCAGCAGCGCGTTAGGGAACACTGAAGCTTTCTTT; CDR3 protein: CASSALGNTEAFF
clone size: .; D gene: TRBD1; V gene: TRBV4-2; J gene: TRBJ2-1; CDR3 DNA: TGTGCCAGCAGCCACCTTGGTGGGACAGGGAATGAGCAGTTCTTC; CDR3 protein: CASSHLGGTGNEQFF
clone size: few; D gene: .; V gene: TRBV25-1; J gene: TRBJ2-2; CDR3 DNA: TGTGCCAGCAGTGAGCTGGCGAGCAACCTTCACACCGGGGAGCTGTTTTTT; CDR3 protein: CASSELASNLHTGELFF
clone size: many; D gene: .; V gene: TRBV7-2; J gene: TRBJ2-1; CDR3 DNA: TGTGCCAGCAGCTTAAGTTTTAGCGGAAGCTCCTACAATGAGCAGTTCTTC; CDR3 protein: CASSLSFSGSSYNEQFF
clone size: few; D gene: .; V gene: TRBV7-2; J gene: TRBJ1-6; CDR3 DNA: TGTGCCAGCAGAGTCTGGACAGACTATTCACCCCTCCACTTT; CDR3 protein: CASRVWTDYSPLHF
clone size: few; D gene: .; V gene: TRBV4-2; J gene: TRBJ2-5; CDR3 DNA: TGTGCCAGCAGCCAAGGGAGTATGGGGGAGGAGACCCAGTACTTC; CDR3 protein: CASSQGSMGEETQYF
clone size: .; D gene: .; V gene: TRBV5-6; J gene: TRBJ1-2; CDR3 DNA: TGTGCCAGCAGCTCCCGGAGAGGGAACTATGGCTACACCTTC; CDR3 protein: CASSSRRGNYGYTF
clone size: .; D gene: TRBD1; V gene: TRBV5-1; J gene: TRBJ1-1; CDR3 DNA: TGCGCCAGCAGCTTTAGGGGGCGCGGGGAAGCTTTCTTT; CDR3 protein: CASSFRGRGEAFF
clone size: .; D gene: TRBD1; V gene: TRBV5-1; J gene: TRBJ1-1; CDR3 DNA: TGCGCCAGCAGCTTTCGGACAGGGGGGATCACTGAAGCTTTCTTT; CDR3 protein: CASSFRTGGITEAFF
clone size: many; D gene: TRBD2; V gene: TRBV5-6; J gene: TRBJ2-1; CDR3 DNA: TGTGCCAGCAGCCCTAAAAGCGGGGACTACAATGAGCAGTTCTTC; CDR3 protein: CASSPKSGDYNEQFF
clone size: .; D gene: .; V gene: TRBV7-6; J gene: TRBJ2-1; CDR3 DNA: TGTGCCAGCAGCTTAGGTTGGGACCTCACCTACAATGAGCAGTTCTTC; CDR3 protein: CASSLGWDLTYNEQFF
clone size: few; D gene: TRBD2; V gene: TRBV11-2; J gene: TRBJ2-1; CDR3 DNA: TGTGCCAGCAGCGTTAGCGGGGGGGCCTACAATGAGCAGTTCTTC; CDR3 protein: CASSVSGGAYNEQFF
clone size: .; D gene: TRBD1; V gene: TRBV7-2; J gene: TRBJ2-7; CDR3 DNA: TGTGCCAGCAGCTCCGCCCGGACAGGGGAGCAGTACTTC; CDR3 protein: CASSSARTGEQYF
clone size: .; D gene: TRBD1; V gene: TRBV12-3/TRBV12-4; J gene: TRBJ1-2; CDR3 DNA: TGTGCCAGCAGTTTAGGGGGACAGGGTGATCGCTATGGCTACACCTTC; CDR3 protein: CASSLGGQGDRYGYTF
clone size: few; D gene: .; V gene: TRBV19; J gene: TRBJ1-5; CDR3 DNA: TGTGCCTCTAAAGCCTCACAGGGTCGGAATCAGCCCCAGCATTTT; CDR3 protein: CASKASQGRNQPQHF
clone size: .; D gene: .; V gene: TRBV10-3; J gene: TRBJ2-3; CDR3 DNA: TGTGCCATCAGTGAGCTAGGACCCGGCCCCACAGATACGCAGTATTTT; CDR3 protein: CAISELGPGPTDTQYF
clone size: .; D gene: TRBD1; V gene: TRBV10-1; J gene: TRBJ1-4; CDR3 DNA: TGCGCCGGAAAAGGGGACAGGGTCTTGAAAAAACTGTTTTTT; CDR3 protein: CAGKGDRVLKKLFF
clone size: few; D gene: .; V gene: TRBV18; J gene: TRBJ2-3; CDR3 DNA: TGTGCCAGCTCTTCAACCCGGGGCACAGATACGCAGTATTTT; CDR3 protein: CASSSTRGTDTQYF
clone size: few; D gene: .; V gene: TRBV9; J gene: TRBJ1-1; CDR3 DNA: TGTGCCAGCAGTGCAGGGGTGACGAACACTGAAGCTTTCTTT; CDR3 protein: CASSAGVTNTEAFF
clone size: few; D gene: .; V gene: TRBV7-8; J gene: TRBJ1-5; CDR3 DNA: TGTGCCAGCAAGGGAAACCTTAGCAATCAGCCCCAGCATTTT; CDR3 protein: CASKGNLSNQPQHF
clone size: few; D gene: .; V gene: TRBV20-1; J gene: TRBJ1-4; CDR3 DNA: TGCAGTGCTAGAGGGGGTGGCGGTAATGAAAAACTGTTTTTT; CDR3 protein: CSARGGGGNEKLFF
clone size: few; D gene: .; V gene: TRBV20-1; J gene: TRBJ1-1; CDR3 DNA: TGCAGTGCCCCAAACCAGGGGACCGATGAAGCTTTCTTT; CDR3 protein: CSAPNQGTDEAFF
clone size: few; D gene: TRBD2; V gene: TRBV5-1; J gene: TRBJ2-5; CDR3 DNA: TGCGCCAGCACCTCAGAAGCGGGGGGCCAAGAGACCCAGTACTTC; CDR3 protein: CASTSEAGGQETQYF
clone size: few; D gene: TRBD1; V gene: TRBV7-3; J gene: TRBJ2-2; CDR3 DNA: TGTGCCAGCAGCTCCGACAGGGGAACCGGGGAGCTGTTTTTT; CDR3 protein: CASSSDRGTGELFF
clone size: .; D gene: .; V gene: TRBV27; J gene: TRBJ2-7; CDR3 DNA: TGTGCCAGCAGTCAGGTGGGGTGGGGTTCCTACGAGCAGTACTTC; CDR3 protein: CASSQVGWGSYEQYF
clone size: few; D gene: .; V gene: TRBV6-5; J gene: TRBJ2-2; CDR3 DNA: TGTGCCAGCAGTTACTGGGCAGCCAACACCGGGGAGCTGTTTTTT; CDR3 protein: CASSYWAANTGELFF
clone size: few; D gene: .; V gene: TRBV11-2; J gene: TRBJ2-7; CDR3 DNA: TGTGCCAGCAGCTCGGCGGGGAGCTCCTACGAGCAGTACTTC; CDR3 protein: CASSSAGSSYEQYF
clone size: .; D gene: TRBD1; V gene: TRBV6-5; J gene: TRBJ1-2; CDR3 DNA: TGTGCCAGCAGTTACTCTCACAGGGGAACCCATGGCTACACCTTC; CDR3 protein: CASSYSHRGTHGYTF
clone size: .; D gene: TRBD2; V gene: TRBV19; J gene: TRBJ2-5; CDR3 DNA: TGTGCCAGTACCGGGACTGGGAGGGGAGAGACCCAGTACTTC; CDR3 protein: CASTGTGRGETQYF